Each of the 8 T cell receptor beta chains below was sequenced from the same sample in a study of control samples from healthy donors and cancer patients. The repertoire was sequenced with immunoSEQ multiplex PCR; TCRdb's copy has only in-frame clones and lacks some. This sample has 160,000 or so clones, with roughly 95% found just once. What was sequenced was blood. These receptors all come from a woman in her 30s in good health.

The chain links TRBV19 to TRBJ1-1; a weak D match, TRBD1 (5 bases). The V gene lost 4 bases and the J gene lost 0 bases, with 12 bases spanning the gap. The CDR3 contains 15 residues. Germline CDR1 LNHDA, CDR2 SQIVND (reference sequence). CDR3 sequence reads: CASSTTTAMNTEAFF. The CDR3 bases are TGTGCCAGTAGTACTACGACAGCCATGAACACTGAAGCTTTCTTT.

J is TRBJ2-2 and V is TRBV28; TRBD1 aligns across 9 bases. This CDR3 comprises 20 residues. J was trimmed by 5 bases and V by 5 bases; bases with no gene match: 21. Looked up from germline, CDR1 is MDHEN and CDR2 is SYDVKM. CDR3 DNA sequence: TGTGCCAGCAGTACTATTATCCCTCCCCGGGACAGGGAGAGGACCGGGGAGCTGTTTTTT. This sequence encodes CASSTIIPPRDRERTGELFF.

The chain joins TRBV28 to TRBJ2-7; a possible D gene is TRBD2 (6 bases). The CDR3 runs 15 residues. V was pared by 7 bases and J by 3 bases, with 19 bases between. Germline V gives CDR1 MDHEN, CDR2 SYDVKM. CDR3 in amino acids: CASTRHGGISYEQYF. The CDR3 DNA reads TGTGCCAGCACCAGACACGGGGGAATTAGCTACGAGCAGTACTTC.

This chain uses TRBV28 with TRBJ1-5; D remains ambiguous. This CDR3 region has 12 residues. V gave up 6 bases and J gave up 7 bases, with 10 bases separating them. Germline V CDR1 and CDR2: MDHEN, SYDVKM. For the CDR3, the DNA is TGTGCCAGCAGGGCCGGACCGCAGCCCCAGCATTTT. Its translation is CASRAGPQPQHF.

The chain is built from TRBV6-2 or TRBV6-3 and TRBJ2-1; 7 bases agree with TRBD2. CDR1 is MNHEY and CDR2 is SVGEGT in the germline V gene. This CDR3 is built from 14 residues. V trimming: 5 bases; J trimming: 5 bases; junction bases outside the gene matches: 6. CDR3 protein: CASSAERDHNEQFF. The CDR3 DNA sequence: TGTGCCAGCAGTGCAGAGCGGGACCACAATGAGCAGTTCTTC.

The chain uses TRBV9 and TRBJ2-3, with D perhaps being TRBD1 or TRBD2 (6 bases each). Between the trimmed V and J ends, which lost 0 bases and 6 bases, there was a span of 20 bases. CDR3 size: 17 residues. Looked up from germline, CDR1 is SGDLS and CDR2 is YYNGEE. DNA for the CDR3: TGTGCCAGCAGCGTAGCTGGTGGTGGGGGGCGCATGGATACGCAGTATTTT. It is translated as CASSVAGGGGRMDTQYF.

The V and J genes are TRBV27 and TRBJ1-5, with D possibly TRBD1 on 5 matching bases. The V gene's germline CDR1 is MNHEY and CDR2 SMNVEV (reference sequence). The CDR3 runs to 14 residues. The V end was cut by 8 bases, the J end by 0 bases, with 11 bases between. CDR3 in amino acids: CASAVQVSNQPQHF. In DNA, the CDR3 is TGTGCCAGCGCAGTACAGGTTAGCAATCAGCCCCAGCATTTT.

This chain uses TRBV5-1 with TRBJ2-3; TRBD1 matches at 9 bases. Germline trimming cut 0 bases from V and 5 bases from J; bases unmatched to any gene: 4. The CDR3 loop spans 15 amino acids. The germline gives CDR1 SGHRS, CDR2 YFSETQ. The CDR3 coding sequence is TGCGCCAGCAGCTTGGTGGGACAGGGACTAGATACGCAGTATTTT. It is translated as CASSLVGQGLDTQYF.